This section outlines one T cell receptor (beta chain) sequence together with its context. This clonotype was counted only a few times. The specificity of this receptor is unknown. No base quality information exists; no much larger clone differs at one position. The data were taken from a study of glioma-infiltrating T cells (dated by TCRdb to 2016 to 2017). Regarding the complete study: Glioma tissue, non-neoplastic brain tissue and matched peripheral blood mononuclear cells were used as sources from which TCR alpha- and beta-chain repertoires were sequenced. To measure how far tissue and blood T-cell populations diverged, each tissue-infiltrating repertoire was compared against the peripheral blood repertoire of the same patient. The paired cohort was made up of three low-grade glioma patients, 7 to 9 primary glioblastoma patients and three non-glioma patients who contributed non-neoplastic brain tissue.

TCR alpha and beta CDR3 regions were amplified with the iRepertoire nested amplicon-rescue multiplex PCR (arm-PCR) platform from RNA. For one-step reverse transcription and amplification, roughly 100-450 ng of tissue mRNA or PBMC total RNA was used as input. Following bead purification, Illumina adapters were added by a secondary multiplex PCR, and libraries between 200 and 400 bp were gel-purified. Demultiplexing relied on internal 6-nucleotide barcodes carried by the libraries. Libraries were sequenced on an Illumina MiSeq with 2x220 or 2x250 nucleotide paired-end reads. Concerning the study's data processing: Paired reads were merged using FLASH 1.2.11 and were aligned to the GRCh37 human genome using BWA-MEM, after which TRA and TRB reads were extracted. For V and J assignment, an IMGT-derived reference of cassette sequences and CDR3 motifs that included pseudogenes was used. Three-frame translation of reads was performed, and productive CDR3s were defined as those with a C...FGXG motif and no stop codons. Unique combinations of V-J cassette pair and CDR3 amino acid sequence were defined as clonotypes. Reads were filtered by Hamming distance, with the threshold set by the sequence error rate of each sample in mapped regions. In TCRdb, the public reads were trimmed at Q25 with fastp and aligned with MiXCR, with productive beta chains retained. Each entry merges the rows of one CDR3 protein and shows their most common DNA and genes. TCRdb, not the original authors, processed these V and J calls. This sample is represented by a few thousand distinct CDR3 sequences; around 29% of them were singletons. The top ten clonotypes cover 6.5% to 8% of the sample.

Results the study describes overall, beyond this receptor: Group comparisons rested on small numbers: three non-neoplastic, three low-grade glioma and several glioblastoma patients. VJ-independent divergence between tissue and blood was found to be below expectation in non-neoplastic patients but above expectation in all gliomas, particularly low-grade gliomas. Tissue and blood shared very few CDR3 sequences, a result attributed to high CDR3 diversity and limited sampling.

The junction carries 7 bases between V and J, which are trimmed by 0 bases and 8 bases respectively. The CDR3 covers 11 residues, taking in both the cysteine and the phenylalanine. Only the CDR3 portion is preserved as DNA: 33 bases, with reading frame beginning at the first base. According to the germline V gene (reference sequence), CDR1 reads GTSNPN and CDR2 reads SVGIG. This clonotype was obtained from a human donor with low-grade glioma or glioblastoma, undergoing nonglioma brain surgery, or in good health (not recorded which). Specimen: glioma tissue, nonneoplastic brain tissue, or PBMCs (not recorded which). The sequence joins TRBV30 to TRBJ1-1; the D gene lacks a confident call. This receptor carries the CDR3 CAWSVLGEAFF. The nucleotide sequence reads TGTGCCTGGAGTGTACTGGGGGAAGCTTTCTTT.